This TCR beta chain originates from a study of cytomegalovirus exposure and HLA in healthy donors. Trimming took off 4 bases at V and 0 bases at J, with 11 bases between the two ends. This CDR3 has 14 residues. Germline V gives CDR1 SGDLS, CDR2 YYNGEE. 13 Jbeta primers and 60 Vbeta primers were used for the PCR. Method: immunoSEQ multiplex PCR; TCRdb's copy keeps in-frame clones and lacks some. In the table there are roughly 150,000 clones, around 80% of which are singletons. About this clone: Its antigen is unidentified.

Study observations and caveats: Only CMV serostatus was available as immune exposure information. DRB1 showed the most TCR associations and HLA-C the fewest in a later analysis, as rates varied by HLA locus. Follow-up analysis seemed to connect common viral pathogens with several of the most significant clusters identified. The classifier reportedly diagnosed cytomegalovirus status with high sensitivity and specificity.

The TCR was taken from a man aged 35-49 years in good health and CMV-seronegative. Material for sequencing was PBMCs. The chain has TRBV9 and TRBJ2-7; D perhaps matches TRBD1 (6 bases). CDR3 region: CASSPDRSSYEQYF. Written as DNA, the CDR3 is TGTGCCAGCAGCCCGGACAGAAGCTCCTACGAGCAGTACTTC. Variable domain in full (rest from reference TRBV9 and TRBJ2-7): DSGVTQTPKHLITATGQRVTLRCSPRSGDLSVYWYQQSLDQGLQFLIQYYNGEERAKGNILERFSAQQFPDLHSELNLSSLELGDSALYFCASSPDRSSYEQYFGPGTRLTVT.